This T cell receptor (beta chain) was captured by sequencing in a study of radiation and T cells in renal cell carcinoma. Sequenced by immunoSEQ multiplex PCR; TCRdb stores in-frame clones only, minus some. The repertoire consists of 140,000 or so clones, with 70% to 90% occurring once and the leading ten covering approximately 12%. Time point given: baseline pretreatment blood. Stated treatment: 15 Gy SBRT to primary tumor, nephrectomy 4 weeks later. After SBRT, blood was collected at 2 and 4 weeks, plus baseline. The tumor was a clear cell renal cell carcinoma. The V gene's germline CDR1 is SGDLS and CDR2 YYNGEE. V lost 0 bases and J lost 3, with 6 bases in between. This CDR3 spans 13 amino acids. Whole-study findings and limits: Top tumor clonotypes rose in blood 2 weeks post-radiation, then contracted.

This clone was seen only a few times. The antigen remains unidentified. This receptor was obtained from a woman between 50 and 59 years old with renal cell carcinoma. This sequence joins TRBV9 and TRBJ1-1; D possibly corresponds to TRBD1 (5 bases). Here the sequenced sample was blood, taken from a patient whose treatment included radiotherapy and nephrectomy. Here the CDR3 reads CASSVVGDTEAFF. In DNA, the CDR3 is TGTGCCAGCAGCGTAGTAGGGGACACTGAAGCTTTCTTT.